The T cell receptor beta chain described here comes from a study of CD8+ T cells in alopecia areata. Whole-study context: Treatment of the treated patients consisted of oral tofacitinib, 5 to 10 mg twice daily. Tofacitinib therapy lasting 6 to 18 months was followed by 6 months off drug.

Extracted RNA was reverse transcribed, and the resulting cDNA served as sequencing template. Produced via immunoSEQ multiplex PCR; TCRdb's table is partial and in-frame only. This sample has fewer than 250,000 clones, with roughly two fifths found just once. As for treatment: oral pan-JAK inhibitor, 5-10 mg twice daily. From alopecia areata patients, lesional scalp punch biopsies and peripheral blood were collected. The V gene end was trimmed by 4 bases and the J gene end by 7 bases; junction bases not matched to a gene: 6. Germline V gene data show CDR1 as SGHVS and CDR2 as FNYEAQ. The CDR3 runs 13 residues.

The source of this sequence is a human donor with alopecia areata. The V call is TRBV7-6, the J call TRBJ1-1; the match to TRBD1 covers 7 bases. The sample consisted of CD4+ T cells sorted from blood, taken between weeks 30 and 35, from a patient treated with tofacitinib. CDR3 loop: CASSSRQGLEAFF. The CDR3 region has the DNA TGTGCCAGCAGCTCCCGACAGGGCCTTGAAGCTTTCTTT.